One sample yielded the 18 T cell receptor beta chains listed below, sequenced in a study of CD8+ T cells in alopecia areata. TCR sequencing used cDNA made by reverse transcription of extracted RNA. Clones were sequenced by immunoSEQ multiplex PCR, and TCRdb holds only the in-frame ones, with some missing. The sample has under 130,000 clones, under 90% seen once; the top ten hold roughly 10%. Treatment reported: oral pan-JAK inhibitor, 5-10 mg twice daily. The sample consisted of CD8+ T cells sorted from blood, taken between weeks 30 and 35, from a patient treated with tofacitinib. The receptors originated from a human donor with alopecia areata.

This rearrangement joins TRBV9 to TRBJ2-1, with 10 positions matching TRBD1. Looked up from germline, CDR1 is SGDLS and CDR2 is YYNGEE. The CDR3 is 16 residues long. Germline trimming cut 4 bases from V and 8 bases from J; bases unmatched to any gene: 12. CDR3 sequence (DNA): TGTGCCAGCAGCCAAAACTTAGAGACAGGGGGCGATGAGCAGTTCTTC. Protein sequence: CASSQNLETGGDEQFF.

The gene calls are TRBV5-4 and TRBJ2-1, with 8 bases that match TRBD2. CDR1 is SGHNT and CDR2 is YYREEE in the germline V gene (reference sequence). V lost 4 bases to trimming and J lost 5 bases; unmatched junction nucleotides: 11. The CDR3 runs to 16 residues. CDR3 nucleotide sequence: TGTGCCAGCAGCCCTATTGGCGGGGGGCTAGACAATGAGCAGTTCTTC. It translates to CASSPIGGGLDNEQFF.

In its sample, this clone was seen a few times. The rearrangement uses TRBV12-5 and TRBJ2-1; 8 nucleotides match TRBD2. The CDR3 runs to 14 residues. With V trimmed by 2 bases and J by 8 bases, 5 bases remained unmatched. Germline V lookup: CDR1 LGHNT, CDR2 FRNRAP. Here the CDR3 DNA reads TGTGCTAGTGGTTTGAGCGGGGGAAGAGATGAGCAGTTCTTC. It is translated as CASGLSGGRDEQFF.

The chain joins TRBV5-1 to TRBJ1-2, with D hard to call. The CDR3 extends over 14 amino acids. CDR1 and CDR2 from the germline V gene are SGHRS and YFSETQ. V was pared by 4 bases and J by 6 bases, with 16 bases between. The CDR3 bases are TGCGCCAGCAGCGGCCTGACGAGGGAAGATGGCTACACCTTC. It codes for CASSGLTREDGYTF.

The rearrangement links TRBV6-6 to TRBJ2-7; D not resolved. CDR3 size: 12 residues. Germline V gives CDR1 MNHNY, CDR2 SVGAGI (reference sequence). V shed 7 bases and J shed 5 bases, with 12 bases lying between them. The CDR3 sequence: CASTIPPDEQYF. CDR3 nucleotides: TGTGCCAGCACTATCCCCCCGGACGAGCAGTACTTC.

The chain recombines TRBV27 with TRBJ2-1, with D possibly called TRBD1 or TRBD2 (5 bases each). Trimming cost V 0 bases and J 7 bases, with 16 bases left between them. CDR3 length: 16 amino acids. Germline-derived CDR1 and CDR2 are MNHEY and SMNVEV (reference sequence). The CDR3 bases are TGTGCCAGCAGTTTATCCCTAGCCCCTACAGGAAATGAGCAGTTCTTC. Protein: CASSLSLAPTGNEQFF.

The J gene is TRBJ2-7, the V gene TRBV5-6; no clear D. Germline lookup yields CDR1 SGHDT and CDR2 YYEEEE. CDR3 size: 14 residues. The V end was cut by 4 bases, the J end by 7 bases, with 18 bases between. DNA for the CDR3: TGTGCCAGCAGCCACCTACCAGAACCAATGGAGCAGTACTTC. Translated: CASSHLPEPMEQYF.

The chain has TRBV10-2 and TRBJ2-1; D is unresolved. The germline CDR1 and CDR2 sequences are WSHSY and SAAADI. The CDR3 covers 13 residues. Trimming removed 2 bases at V and 5 bases at J, with 7 bases between. CDR3 protein: CASSEPADNEQFF. CDR3 coding DNA: TGCGCCAGCAGTGAGCCTGCTGACAATGAGCAGTTCTTC.

The J gene is TRBJ2-1, the V gene TRBV19; D gene uncertain. This CDR3 spans 14 amino acids. V was pared by 6 bases and J by 4 bases, with 13 bases between. The germline V gene has CDR1 LNHDA and CDR2 SQIVND (reference sequence). The CDR3 nucleotides read TGTGCCAGTAGCCTCTCGGGCTGGTACAATGAGCAGTTCTTC. Translating it yields CASSLSGWYNEQFF. The complete variable domain, with remaining parts taken from reference TRBV19 and TRBJ2-1, reads DGGITQSPKYLFRKEGQNVTLSCEQNLNHDAMYWYRQDPGQGLRLIYYSQIVNDFQKGDIAEGYSVSREKKESFPLTVTSAQKNPTAFYLCASSLSGWYNEQFFGPGTRLTVL.

This rearrangement joins TRBV30 to TRBJ2-3, with 7 bases lining up with TRBD1. Losses at the gene ends were 1 base for V and 4 bases for J; bases not matched to a gene: 14. Germline CDR1 GTSNPN, CDR2 SVGIG (reference sequence). This CDR3 spans 17 amino acids. CDR3 region: CAWSDETGNRAPDTQYF. The CDR3 DNA sequence: TGTGCCTGGAGTGACGAGACAGGGAATAGGGCTCCAGATACGCAGTATTTT.

This chain connects TRBV29-1 to TRBJ1-6; TRBD1 might be the D (5 bases). V shed 4 bases and J shed 3 bases, with 10 bases lying between them. The germline V gene has CDR1 SQVTM and CDR2 ANQGSEA. CDR3 length equals 14 residues. CDR3 DNA sequence: TGCAGCGTTGGGGACGGGGTCTATAATTCACCCCTCCACTTT. Encoded protein: CSVGDGVYNSPLHF.

The rearrangement uses TRBV4-1 and TRBJ2-1; D perhaps matches TRBD2 (5 bases). The germline V gene has CDR1 MGHRA and CDR2 YSYEKL. Deletions cut 4 bases from V and 10 bases from J, with 17 bases between. This CDR3 comprises 14 residues. This CDR3 is CASSLPRSEAEQFF. The CDR3, as DNA: TGCGCCAGCAGCCTACCACGTTCGGAGGCCGAGCAGTTCTTC.

The J gene is TRBJ1-2, the V gene TRBV7-9; 8 bases map to TRBD1. This CDR3 is built from 13 residues. CDR1 is SEHNR, CDR2 FQNEAQ, per germline (reference sequence). V lost 6 bases to trimming and J lost 7 bases; unmatched junction nucleotides: 7. The CDR3 DNA reads as TGTGCCAGCAGTGGGGACAGGAAGGTTGGCTACACCTTC. Protein product: CASSGDRKVGYTF.

This chain joins TRBV5-1 and TRBJ2-1; TRBD1 matches 8 bases. V lost 0 bases and J lost 4; bases outside the gene matches: 3. Germline V gene sequence: CDR1 SGHRS, CDR2 YFSETQ. The CDR3 loop spans 15 amino acids. CDR3 sequence (DNA): TGCGCCAGCAGCTTGGAAGGACAGGGATACAATGAGCAGTTCTTC. Translating gives CASSLEGQGYNEQFF.

The chain uses TRBV27 and TRBJ2-1; TRBD2 might be the D (5 bases). V shed 7 bases and J shed 6 bases, with 16 bases lying between them. The CDR3 contains 14 residues. Germline lookup yields CDR1 MNHEY and CDR2 SMNVEV (reference sequence). CDR3 region: CASTLSGRINEQFF. The CDR3 bases are TGTGCCAGCACCTTATCGGGGAGAATCAATGAGCAGTTCTTC.

This clone was detected a few times. The chain has TRBV29-1 and TRBJ2-5; 7 bases align to TRBD1. The germline gives CDR1 SQVTM, CDR2 ANQGSEA. The CDR3 is 16 residues long. V gave up 3 bases and J gave up 5 bases; unmatched junction bases: 15. CDR3 in DNA: TGCAGCGTTGACGAACTCGAACAGGGGTCAAGGGAGACCCAGTACTTC. Protein product: CSVDELEQGSRETQYF.

A single count supports this clone. The V call is TRBV9, the J call TRBJ2-7; D unresolved. The germline V gene encodes CDR1 SGDLS and CDR2 YYNGEE. V was shortened by 1 base and J by 0 bases, with 8 bases between the two germline ends. This CDR3 is built from 14 residues. CDR3 sequence: CASSVNSFSYEQYF. The CDR3 nucleotides are TGTGCCAGCAGCGTAAACAGTTTCTCCTACGAGCAGTACTTC.

V and J are TRBV5-1 and TRBJ2-7; TRBD2 aligns across 7 bases. This CDR3 region has 13 residues. Germline loops: CDR1 SGHRS, CDR2 YFSETQ. J was trimmed by 3 bases and V by 2 bases; bases with no gene match: 2. In DNA, the CDR3 is TGCGCCAGCAGCTTTAGCGGGTACTACGAGCAGTACTTC. It is translated as CASSFSGYYEQYF.